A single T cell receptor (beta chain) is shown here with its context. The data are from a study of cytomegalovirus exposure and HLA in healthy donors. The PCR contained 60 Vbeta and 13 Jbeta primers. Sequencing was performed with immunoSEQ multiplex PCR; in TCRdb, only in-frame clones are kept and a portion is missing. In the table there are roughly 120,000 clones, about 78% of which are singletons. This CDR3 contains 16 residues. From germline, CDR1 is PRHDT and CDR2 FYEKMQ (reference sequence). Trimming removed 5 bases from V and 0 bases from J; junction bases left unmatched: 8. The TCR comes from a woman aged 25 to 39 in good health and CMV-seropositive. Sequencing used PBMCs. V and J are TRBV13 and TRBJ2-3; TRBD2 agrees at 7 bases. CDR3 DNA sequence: TGTGCCAGCAGCCCACCTAGCGGATCTAGCACAGATACGCAGTATTTT. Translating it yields CASSPPSGSSTDTQYF.